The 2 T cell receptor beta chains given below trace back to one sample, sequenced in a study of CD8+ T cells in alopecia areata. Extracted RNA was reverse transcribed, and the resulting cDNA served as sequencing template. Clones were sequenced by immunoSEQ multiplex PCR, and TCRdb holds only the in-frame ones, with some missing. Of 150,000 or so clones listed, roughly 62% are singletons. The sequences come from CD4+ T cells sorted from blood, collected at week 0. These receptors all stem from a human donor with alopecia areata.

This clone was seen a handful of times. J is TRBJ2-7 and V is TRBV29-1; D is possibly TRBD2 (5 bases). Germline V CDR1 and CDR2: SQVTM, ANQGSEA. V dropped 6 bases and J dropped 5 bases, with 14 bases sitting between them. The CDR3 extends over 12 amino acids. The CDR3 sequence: CSVTEGVNEQYF. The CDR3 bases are TGCAGCGTGACCGAGGGCGTGAACGAGCAGTACTTC.

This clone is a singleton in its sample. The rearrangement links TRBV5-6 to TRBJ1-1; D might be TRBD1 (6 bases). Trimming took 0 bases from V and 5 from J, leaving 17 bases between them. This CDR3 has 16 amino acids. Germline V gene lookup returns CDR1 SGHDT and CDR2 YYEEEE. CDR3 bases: TGTGCCAGCAGCTTGGATTTGGGGGGCAGAGGGACTGAAGCTTTCTTT. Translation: CASSLDLGGRGTEAFF.